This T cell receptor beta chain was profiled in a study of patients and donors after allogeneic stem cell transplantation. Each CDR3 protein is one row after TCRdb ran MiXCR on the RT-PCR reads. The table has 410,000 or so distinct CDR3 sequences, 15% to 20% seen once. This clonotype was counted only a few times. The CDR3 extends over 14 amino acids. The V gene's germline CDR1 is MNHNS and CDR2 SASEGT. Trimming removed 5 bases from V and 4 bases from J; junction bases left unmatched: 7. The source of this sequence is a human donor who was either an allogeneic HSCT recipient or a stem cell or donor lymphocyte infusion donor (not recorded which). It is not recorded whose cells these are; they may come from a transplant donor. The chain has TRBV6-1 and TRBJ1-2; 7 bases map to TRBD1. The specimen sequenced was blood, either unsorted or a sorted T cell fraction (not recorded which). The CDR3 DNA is TGTGCCAGCAGTAGGGACAGCCAACGCTATGGCTACACCTTC. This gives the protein CASSRDSQRYGYTF.